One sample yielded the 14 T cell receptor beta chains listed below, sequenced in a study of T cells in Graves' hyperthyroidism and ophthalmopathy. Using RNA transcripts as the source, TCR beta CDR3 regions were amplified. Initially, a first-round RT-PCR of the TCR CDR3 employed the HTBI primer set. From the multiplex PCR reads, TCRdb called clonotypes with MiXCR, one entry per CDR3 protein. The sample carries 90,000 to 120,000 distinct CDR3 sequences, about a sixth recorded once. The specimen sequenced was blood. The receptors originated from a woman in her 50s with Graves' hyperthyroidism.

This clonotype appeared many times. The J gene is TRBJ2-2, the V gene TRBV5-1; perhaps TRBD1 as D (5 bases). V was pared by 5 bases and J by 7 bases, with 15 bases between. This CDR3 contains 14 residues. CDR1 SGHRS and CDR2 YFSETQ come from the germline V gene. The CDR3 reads CASSSSWGGGELFF. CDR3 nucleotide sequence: TGCGCCAGCAGTTCGAGTTGGGGCGGCGGGGAGCTGTTTTTT.

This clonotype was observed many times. For the CDR3, the DNA is TGTGCCAGCTGTAACAGGGGTAATCAGCCCCAGCATTTT. Protein product: CASCNRGNQPQHF. The rearrangement links TRBV3-1 to TRBJ1-5; 7 nucleotides line up with TRBD1. CDR3 length: 13 residues. The germline V gene has CDR1 LGHDT and CDR2 YNNKEL (reference sequence). Trimming cost V 8 bases and J 4 bases; bases outside gene matches: 5.

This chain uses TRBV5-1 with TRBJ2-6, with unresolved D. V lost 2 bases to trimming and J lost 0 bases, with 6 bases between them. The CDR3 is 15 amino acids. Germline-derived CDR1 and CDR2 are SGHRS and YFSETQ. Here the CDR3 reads CASSFSFSGANVLTF. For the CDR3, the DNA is TGCGCCAGCAGCTTTTCCTTCTCTGGGGCCAACGTCCTGACTTTC. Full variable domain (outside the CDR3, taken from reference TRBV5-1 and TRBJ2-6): KAGVTQTPRYLIKTRGQQVTLSCSPISGHRSVSWYQQTPGQGLQFLFEYFSETQRNKGNFPGRFSGRQFSNSRSEMNVSTLELGDSALYLCASSFSFSGANVLTFGAGSRLTVL.

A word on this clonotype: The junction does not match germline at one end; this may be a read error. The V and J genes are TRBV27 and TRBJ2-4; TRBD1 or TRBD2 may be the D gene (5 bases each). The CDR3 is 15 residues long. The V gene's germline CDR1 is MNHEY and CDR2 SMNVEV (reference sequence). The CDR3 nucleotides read TGTGCCAGCAGTCAAGACAGCCTAGCCAAAACCATTCAGTACTTC. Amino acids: CASSQDSLAKTIQYF.

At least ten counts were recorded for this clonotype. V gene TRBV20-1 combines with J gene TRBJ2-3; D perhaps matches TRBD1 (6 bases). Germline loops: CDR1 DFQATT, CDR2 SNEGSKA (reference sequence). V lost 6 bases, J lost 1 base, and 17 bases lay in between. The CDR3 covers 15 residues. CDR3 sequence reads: CSANKEAGGTDTQYF. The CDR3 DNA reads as TGCAGTGCCAACAAAGAGGCAGGGGGCACAGATACGCAGTATTTT.

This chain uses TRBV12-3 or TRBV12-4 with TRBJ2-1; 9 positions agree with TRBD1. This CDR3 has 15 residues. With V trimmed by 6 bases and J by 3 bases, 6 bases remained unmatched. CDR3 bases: TGTGCCAGCAGGACAACAGGGGGCTTCTACAATGAGCAGTTCTTC. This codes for CASRTTGGFYNEQFF.

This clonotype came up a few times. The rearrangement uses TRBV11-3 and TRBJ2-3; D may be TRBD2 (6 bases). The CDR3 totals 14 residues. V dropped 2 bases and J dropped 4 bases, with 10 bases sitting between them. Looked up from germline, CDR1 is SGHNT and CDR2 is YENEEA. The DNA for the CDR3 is TGTGCCAGCAGCTTACTCGGGAGCTCAGATACGCAGTATTTT. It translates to CASSLLGSSDTQYF.

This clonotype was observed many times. DNA for the CDR3: TGCGCCAGCAGCCTTACCCTAGCGGGAGGGCCGAACACAGATACGCAGTATTTT. This sequence encodes CASSLTLAGGPNTDTQYF. J is TRBJ2-3 and V is TRBV4-1, with 12 bases aligning to TRBD2. The CDR3 runs to 18 residues. V gave up 4 bases and J gave up 2 bases; unmatched junction bases: 10. The germline V gene encodes CDR1 MGHRA and CDR2 YSYEKL.

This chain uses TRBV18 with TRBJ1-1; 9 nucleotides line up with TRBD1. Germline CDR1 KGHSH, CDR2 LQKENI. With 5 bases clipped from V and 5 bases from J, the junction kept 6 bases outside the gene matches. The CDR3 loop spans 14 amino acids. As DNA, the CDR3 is TGTGCCAGCTCAGACAGGGACAGGGCTACTGAAGCTTTCTTT. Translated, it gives CASSDRDRATEAFF.

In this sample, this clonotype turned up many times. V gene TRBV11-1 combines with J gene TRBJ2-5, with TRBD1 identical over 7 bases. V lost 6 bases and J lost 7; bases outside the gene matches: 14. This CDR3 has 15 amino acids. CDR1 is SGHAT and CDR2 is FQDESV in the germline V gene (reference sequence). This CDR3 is CASSREGQSLATQYF. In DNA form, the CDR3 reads TGTGCCAGCAGTCGAGAGGGACAGAGCCTAGCGACCCAGTACTTC.

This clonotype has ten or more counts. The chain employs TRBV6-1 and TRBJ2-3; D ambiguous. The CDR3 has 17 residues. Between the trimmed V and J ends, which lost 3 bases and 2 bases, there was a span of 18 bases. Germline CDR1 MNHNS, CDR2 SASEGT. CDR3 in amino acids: CASSEEEGWAVTDTQYF. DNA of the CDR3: TGTGCCAGCAGTGAGGAAGAAGGATGGGCGGTCACAGATACGCAGTATTTT.

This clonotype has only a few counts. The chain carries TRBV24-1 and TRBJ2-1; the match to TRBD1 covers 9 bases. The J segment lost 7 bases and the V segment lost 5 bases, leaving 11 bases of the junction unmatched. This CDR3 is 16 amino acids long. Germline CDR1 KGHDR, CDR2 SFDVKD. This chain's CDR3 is CATSASGTGLKNEQFF. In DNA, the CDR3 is TGTGCCACCAGTGCCTCCGGGACAGGGCTTAAAAATGAGCAGTTCTTC.

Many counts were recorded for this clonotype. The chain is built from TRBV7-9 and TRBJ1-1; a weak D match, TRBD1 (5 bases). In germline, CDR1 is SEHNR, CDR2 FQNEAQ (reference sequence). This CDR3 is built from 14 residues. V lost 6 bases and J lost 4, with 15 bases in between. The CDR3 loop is CASSYTTDSTEAFF. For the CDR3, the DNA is TGTGCCAGCAGTTATACGACAGACTCCACTGAAGCTTTCTTT.

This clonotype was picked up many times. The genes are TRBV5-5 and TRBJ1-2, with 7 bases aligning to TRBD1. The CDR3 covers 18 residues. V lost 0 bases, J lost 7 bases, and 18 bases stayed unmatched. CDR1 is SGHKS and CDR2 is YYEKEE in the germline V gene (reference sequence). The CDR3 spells CASSLAATQGQLRGGYTF. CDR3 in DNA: TGTGCCAGCAGCTTGGCCGCTACGCAGGGACAGCTGAGGGGTGGCTACACCTTC.